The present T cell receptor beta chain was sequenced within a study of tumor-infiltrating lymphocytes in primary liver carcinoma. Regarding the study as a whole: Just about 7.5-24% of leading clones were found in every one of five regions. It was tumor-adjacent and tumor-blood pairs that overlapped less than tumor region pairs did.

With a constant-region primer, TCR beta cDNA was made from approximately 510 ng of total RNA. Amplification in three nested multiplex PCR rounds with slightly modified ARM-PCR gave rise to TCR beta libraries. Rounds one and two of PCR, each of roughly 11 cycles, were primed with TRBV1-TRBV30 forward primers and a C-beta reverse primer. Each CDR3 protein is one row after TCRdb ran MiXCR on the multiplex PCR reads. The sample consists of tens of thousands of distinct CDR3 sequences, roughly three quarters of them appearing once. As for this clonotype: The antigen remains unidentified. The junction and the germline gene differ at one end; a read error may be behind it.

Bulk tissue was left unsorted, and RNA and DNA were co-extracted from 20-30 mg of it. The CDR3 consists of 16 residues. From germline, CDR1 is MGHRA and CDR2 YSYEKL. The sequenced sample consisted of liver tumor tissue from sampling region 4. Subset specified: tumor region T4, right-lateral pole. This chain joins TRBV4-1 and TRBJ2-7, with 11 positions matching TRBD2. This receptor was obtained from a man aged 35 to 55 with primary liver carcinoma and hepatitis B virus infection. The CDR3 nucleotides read TGTGCCGGCAGCCAAGCGGGACTAGCGGAGGTCCACGAGCAGTACTTC. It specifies CAGSQAGLAEVHEQYF.